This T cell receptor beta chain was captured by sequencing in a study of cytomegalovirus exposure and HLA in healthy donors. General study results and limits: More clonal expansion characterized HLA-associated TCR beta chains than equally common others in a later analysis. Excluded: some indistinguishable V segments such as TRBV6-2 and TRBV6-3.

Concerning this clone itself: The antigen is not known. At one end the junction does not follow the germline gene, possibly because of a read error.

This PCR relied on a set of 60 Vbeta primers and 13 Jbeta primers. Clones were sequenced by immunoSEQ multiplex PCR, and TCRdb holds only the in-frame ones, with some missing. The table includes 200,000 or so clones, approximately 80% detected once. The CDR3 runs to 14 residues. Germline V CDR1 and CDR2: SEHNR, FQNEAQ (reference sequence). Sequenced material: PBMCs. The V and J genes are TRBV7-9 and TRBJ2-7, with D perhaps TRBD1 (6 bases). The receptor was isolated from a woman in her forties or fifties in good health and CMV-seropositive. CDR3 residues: CSSSLEQGYYEQYF. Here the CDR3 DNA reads TGTTCCAGCAGCTTAGAACAGGGCTACTACGAGCAGTACTTC.